These 17 T cell receptor beta chains were all obtained from the same sample, sequenced in a study of T cells after yellow fever vaccination. MiXCR, applied by TCRdb to the 5' RACE reads, yields one record per CDR3 protein. The sample shows 250,000 or so distinct CDR3 sequences, 3.6% of them seen only once. Sequencing was performed on PBMCs, taken 15 days after the yellow fever booster vaccination. The source is a man younger than 30 who received the YFV17D yellow fever vaccine.

This clonotype was seen repeatedly, ten times or more. The chain is built from TRBV5-1 and TRBJ2-2, with D perhaps assigned TRBD1 or TRBD2 (6 bases each). The CDR3 spans 12 residues. Trimming stripped 6 bases from V and 6 bases from J, with 9 bases between. Germline values: CDR1 SGHRS, CDR2 YFSETQ. CDR3 nucleotides: TGCGCCAGCACGGGGGCCCCCGGGGAGCTGTTTTTT. Translating it yields CASTGAPGELFF. Looking up the rest from reference TRBV5-1 and TRBJ2-2 gives the full variable domain: KAGVTQTPRYLIKTRGQQVTLSCSPISGHRSVSWYQQTPGQGLQFLFEYFSETQRNKGNFPGRFSGRQFSNSRSEMNVSTLELGDSALYLCASTGAPGELFFGEGSRLTVL.

This clonotype was detected ten times or more. V and J are TRBV2 and TRBJ2-5; 9 nucleotides align to TRBD2. Germline values: CDR1 SNHLY, CDR2 FYNNEI. This CDR3 comprises 14 residues. The trim removed 4 bases at V and 3 bases at J, leaving 3 bases unmatched. The CDR3 nucleotides are TGTGCCAGCAGTGTGCGGGGGGGCGAAGAGACCCAGTACTTC. It translates to CASSVRGGEETQYF.

This clonotype was counted between two and nine times. The chain joins TRBV19 to TRBJ2-1; D is possibly TRBD1 (6 bases). CDR1 and CDR2 (germline): LNHDA, SQIVND (reference sequence). The CDR3 is 15 amino acids. V was cut by 3 bases and J by 2 bases, with 11 bases left in between. CDR3 amino acids: CASSIRGGTYNEQFF. CDR3 DNA sequence: TGTGCCAGTAGTATCAGGGGCGGAACCTACAATGAGCAGTTCTTC.

This clonotype was detected a few times. The chain employs TRBV4-2 and TRBJ1-2; D might be TRBD1 (6 bases). V gave up 4 bases and J gave up 6 bases, with 15 bases separating them. This CDR3 has 14 residues. Looked up from germline, CDR1 is LGHNA and CDR2 is YNFKEQ. The CDR3 spells CASSPLQGQDGYTF. The CDR3 DNA reads TGTGCCAGCAGCCCTTTACAGGGCCAAGATGGCTACACCTTC.

For this clonotype: A clone one base away is much larger, so this may be a read error. V gene TRBV2 combines with J gene TRBJ2-7, with a tentative D call TRBD2 (5 bases). CDR1 and CDR2 (germline): SNHLY, FYNNEI. This CDR3 spans 13 amino acids. CDR3 sequence reads: CASTPLGSYKQYF. CDR3 in DNA: TGTGCCAGCACCCCACTAGGGTCCTACAAGCAGTACTTC. The entire variable domain, with the rest obtained from reference TRBV2 and TRBJ2-7, is as follows: EPEVTQTPSHQVTQMGQEVILRCVPISNHLYFYWYRQILGQKVEFLVSFYNNEISEKSEIFDDQFSVERPDGSNFTLKIRSTKLEDSAMYFCASTPLGSYKQYFGPGTRLTVT.

At least ten counts were recorded for this clonotype. The chain carries TRBV15 and TRBJ1-4; the match to TRBD1 covers 7 bases. This CDR3 region has 15 residues. The trim removed 1 base at V and 6 bases at J, leaving 5 bases unmatched. Germline loops: CDR1 LNHNV, CDR2 YYDKDF (reference sequence). CDR3 sequence reads: CATSRGQGPDEKLFF. As DNA, the CDR3 is TGTGCCACCAGCAGAGGACAGGGTCCTGATGAAAAACTGTTTTTT.

This clonotype was found many times. The chain links TRBV5-5 to TRBJ2-1, with 10 bases that match TRBD2. Trimming at V came to 4 bases and at J to 7 bases, leaving 11 bases not matched to a gene. The germline gives CDR1 SGHKS, CDR2 YYEKEE (reference sequence). CDR3 size: 16 residues. The DNA of the CDR3 is TGTGCCAGCAGCCCCCCGCCCAGCGGGGGGGGGAATGAGCAGTTCTTC. Its protein product is CASSPPPSGGGNEQFF.

This clonotype was observed many times. The CDR3 sequence: CASSQQQVTGELFF. The CDR3 region has the DNA TGCGCCAGCAGCCAGCAACAAGTTACCGGGGAGCTGTTTTTT. The chain links TRBV4-1 to TRBJ2-2, with no clear D. Per germline, CDR1 MGHRA and CDR2 YSYEKL. V was clipped by 3 bases and J by 5 bases, with 10 bases between them. The CDR3 sequence is 14 residues long.

This clonotype was counted ten times or more. The chain links TRBV18 to TRBJ1-1, with TRBD1 matching 7 bases. This CDR3 spans 14 amino acids. Germline CDR1 and CDR2: KGHSH and LQKENI. Trimming took 1 base from V and 9 from J; bases not matched to a gene: 8. For the CDR3, the DNA is TGTGCCAGCTCACCACAAGGGGGCCCCGTCCAAGCTTTCTTT. It encodes CASSPQGGPVQAFF. Based on the CDR3 plus reference TRBV18 and TRBJ1-1, the full variable domain is NAGVMQNPRHLVRRRGQEARLRCSPMKGHSHVYWYRQLPEEGLKFMVYLQKENIIDESGMPKERFSAEFPKEGPSILRIQQVVRGDSAAYFCASSPQGGPVQAFFGQGTRLTVV.

The chain links TRBV7-2 to TRBJ2-7; maybe TRBD2 (5 bases). The CDR3 consists of 15 residues. Germline assignment: CDR1 SGHTA and CDR2 FQGNSA. Between the trimmed V and J ends, which lost 5 bases and 1 base, there was a span of 15 bases. In DNA, the CDR3 is TGTGCCAGCAGCCCTCGTCGTACGGGGTCCTACGAGCAGTACTTC. Its translation: CASSPRRTGSYEQYF.

This clonotype was detected ten times or more. This sequence joins TRBV20-1 and TRBJ2-1; 8 bases map to TRBD2. The germline V gene has CDR1 DFQATT and CDR2 SNEGSKA (reference sequence). This CDR3 is 16 amino acids long. V lost 0 bases to trimming and J lost 7 bases; unmatched junction nucleotides: 11. CDR3 nucleotide sequence: TGCAGTGCTAGAGATACGCGGGGGGCGGTTTGGAATGAGCAGTTCTTC. It is translated as CSARDTRGAVWNEQFF.

This clonotype was seen at least ten times. DNA of the CDR3: TGTGCCAGCAGCTTGGACTGGACCGGGGAGCTGTTTTTT. The encoded protein is CASSLDWTGELFF. This chain links TRBV7-9 with TRBJ2-2; a weak D match, TRBD2 (5 bases). Per the germline V gene, CDR1 is SEHNR and CDR2 is FQNEAQ (reference sequence). V dropped 3 bases and J dropped 5 bases, with 7 bases sitting between them. The CDR3 covers 13 residues.

This clonotype was counted ten times or more. CDR3 amino acids: CSDPLRRRVNTEAFF. CDR3 bases: TGCAGCGACCCCCTGCGGAGACGGGTAAACACTGAAGCTTTCTTT. J is TRBJ1-1 and V is TRBV20-1; no clear D. The CDR3 extends over 15 amino acids. Germline V lookup: CDR1 DFQATT, CDR2 SNEGSKA (reference sequence).

The sample holds many counts of this clonotype. The V and J genes are TRBV4-2 and TRBJ2-5; 9 bases agree with TRBD2. Germline loops: CDR1 LGHNA, CDR2 YNFKEQ. This CDR3 spans 18 amino acids. V was pared by 0 bases and J by 7 bases, with 15 bases of the junction left unmatched. Here the CDR3 reads CASSQEDGELAGLGTQYF. The CDR3 DNA follows: TGTGCCAGCAGCCAAGAGGATGGAGAACTAGCGGGCCTAGGGACCCAGTACTTC.

Many counts were recorded for this clonotype. V is TRBV29-1 and J is TRBJ2-7; TRBD1 matches 7 bases. Germline V gives CDR1 SQVTM, CDR2 ANQGSEA. This CDR3 contains 14 residues. The junction had 8 bases not matched to a gene; V was cut back by 6 bases and J by 0 bases. Here the CDR3 reads CSVAPGQSSYEQYF. CDR3 coding DNA: TGCAGCGTGGCTCCGGGACAGAGCTCCTACGAGCAGTACTTC.

This clonotype was recorded a few times. CDR3 DNA sequence: TGTGCCAGCAGCCAAGTAGTAGGAGGAAATGGCTACACCTTC. Translated, it gives CASSQVVGGNGYTF. The V call is TRBV3-1, the J call TRBJ1-2; D is uncertain. The CDR3 length is 14 residues. Trimming cost V 1 base and J 6 bases, with 12 bases left between them. CDR1 and CDR2 from the germline V gene are LGHDT and YNNKEL (reference sequence).

This clonotype was counted many times. This rearrangement joins TRBV6-2 or TRBV6-3 to TRBJ2-4; D ambiguous. Trimming took off 6 bases at V and 3 bases at J, with 15 bases between the two ends. There are 15 residues in the CDR3. CDR1 and CDR2 (germline): MNHEY, SVGEGT. The CDR3 DNA reads TGTGCCAGCAGCCGTGCAACAGAAGACAAAAACATTCAGTACTTC. The encoded protein is CASSRATEDKNIQYF.